This T cell receptor (beta chain) emerged from a study of blood T cells in healthy people across ages. A second PCR of about 7 to 12 cycles used a sample-barcoded 5' primer and a J-beta primer mix. TCRdb itself ran the 5' RACE reads through MiXCR, one entry per CDR3 protein. The data show about 970,000 distinct CDR3 sequences, 51% seen once. Findings and limits, study-wide: Strong correlation existed between TCR beta diversity and naive T cell percentage. Age brought a roughly linear fall in TCR beta diversity measured per million T cells. Bulk PBMC profiling left naive and antigen-experienced comparisons inconclusive.

The CDR3 loop spans 15 amino acids. The ends were cut back, 4 bases at V and 6 bases at J, with 13 bases in the middle. Remarks on this clonotype: Antigen unknown.

This clonotype was obtained from a woman in her sixties in good health. Material for sequencing was blood. The V gene is TRBV12-3 or TRBV12-4, the J gene TRBJ1-6; D may be TRBD1 (5 bases). The CDR3 is CASSSQGGGNSPLHF. In DNA form, the CDR3 reads TGTGCCAGCAGTTCCCAGGGAGGTGGTAATTCACCCCTCCACTTT.